This T cell receptor (beta chain) was captured in a study of cytomegalovirus exposure and HLA in healthy donors. Both 60 Vbeta primers and 13 Jbeta primers went into the PCR. Some clones are missing from TCRdb's copy, which holds only in-frame ones; the method was immunoSEQ multiplex PCR. Its table records tens of thousands of clones. The CDR3 runs 15 residues. The germline CDR1 and CDR2 sequences are SGDLS and YYNGEE. V lost 0 bases and J lost 3; bases outside the gene matches: 5. This clonotype was obtained from a middle-aged woman in good health and CMV-seropositive. The V gene is TRBV9, the J gene TRBJ2-7; 8 nucleotides match TRBD2. The sequenced material came from PBMCs. CDR3 sequence (DNA): TGTGCCAGCAGCGTAGCGGGAGGGATCCTCTACGAGCAGTACTTC. Its protein is CASSVAGGILYEQYF.